These T cell receptor beta chains were read from a single sample in a study of T-cell memory formation after mild COVID-19. TCRdb analysed the 5' RACE reads with MiXCR anew, one entry per CDR3 protein. The sample lists about 400,000 distinct CDR3 sequences; under 25% were seen once. Sequenced material: PBMCs or a T cell subset sorted from them (not recorded which). The receptors originated from an adult woman who had mild COVID-19 (a few samples of this study predate the infection). Cell type and time point are not known. Each CDR3 is given without its conserved first and last residue. A D gene is named only where the DNA matches it firmly.

cdr3_aa | d_call | v_call
ASSPPRGVGTGELF | TRBD2 | TRBV5-4
ASSRDFPGTDTQY | . | TRBV3-1
ASSQDRFGRGSSGANVLT | TRBD1 | TRBV4-2
ASSLVPSGSENEQF | TRBD2 | TRBV7-3
ASSQGLNKETQY | TRBD2 | TRBV5-1
ASSKDSYRQETQY | . | TRBV19
ASSINLAYEQY | . | TRBV19
ASSLSGASAGTQY | . | TRBV7-7
ASSYQGRHSYEQY | . | TRBV6-5
ASTRDVGTNY | . | TRBV2
ASSLTGVRGEQY | . | TRBV12-3/TRBV12-4
ASSTVTPRTGELF | . | TRBV6-2/TRBV6-3
SARGDRSNTEAF | TRBD1 | TRBV29-1
ASSTQGFPQETQY | . | TRBV6-5
ASSQELGRGQGAYEQY | TRBD1 | TRBV4-3
AWSVGGDFTDTQY | TRBD2 | TRBV30
ASSRGLSTEAF | . | TRBV2
ASLDSLNEKLF | . | TRBV28
ATSRTSGSYNEQF | TRBD2 | TRBV15
ASSPPASGGVDTQY | TRBD2 | TRBV12-3/TRBV12-4
ASSRTSGGYNEQF | TRBD2 | TRBV7-2
ASSTGGDYGYEQY | TRBD2 | TRBV5-1
ASSQEVTGVGDTQY | . | TRBV4-3
ASSVPGLAGVNEQF | TRBD2 | TRBV12-3/TRBV12-4
ASSLGLAGSETQY | TRBD2 | TRBV5-5
AIRSGACEQY | TRBD2 | TRBV2
ASSHNRGRSSGANVLT | TRBD1 | TRBV3-1
ASSDSGVQHEQF | . | TRBV28
ASSKPRQGSETQY | . | TRBV21-1
ASSLEGHGQETQY | . | TRBV7-9
ASSLAETGGGADTQY | TRBD1 | TRBV7-9
ASSRLAGVYEQF | . | TRBV2
ASSQAWGGDQPQH | . | TRBV4-1
ASSQLPPLAGQTQY | TRBD2 | TRBV4-1
ASSFPTEPNGGYT | . | TRBV5-5
ASSFQINEKLF | . | TRBV6-6
ASSLMRGADTDTQY | TRBD2 | TRBV7-6
SVDSDSYEQY | . | TRBV29-1
ASSYEGAYGYT | TRBD1 | TRBV6-5
ASCTGASTDTQY | TRBD1 | TRBV27
ASSLWSGGGDTQY | TRBD2 | TRBV5-6
ATRGPFGYT | . | TRBV15
ASSLVTGALPPLH | TRBD1 | TRBV5-8
ASSLQTSVTYGYT | . | TRBV12-3/TRBV12-4
ASSRTTTYEQY | . | TRBV12-3/TRBV12-4
ASSPAGARSADTQY | TRBD2 | TRBV6-5
ASRLFSGGQETQY | TRBD2 | TRBV6-6
ASSFRAYSTDTQY | . | TRBV4-3
ASISGTGDQYEQF | TRBD1 | TRBV19
ATAGSHTEAF | . | TRBV24-1
ASRATTSNTGELF | . | TRBV5-1
ASSLDRGPIGAYEQY | TRBD1 | TRBV7-8
ACGKAGGGNTGELF | TRBD2 | TRBV7-2
ASSFGRTSGSTDTQY | TRBD2 | TRBV11-2
ASSPADTAAPLAKNIQY | . | TRBV6-5
ASSLPTDNYGYT | . | TRBV5-4
SARKMVSSATEAF | . | TRBV20-1